This passage covers 12 T cell receptor beta chains from one sample sequenced in a study of cytomegalovirus exposure and HLA in healthy donors. The PCR ran on 60 Vbeta and 13 Jbeta primers. Sequencing used immunoSEQ multiplex PCR; TCRdb keeps in-frame clones, though not all of them. Seen here are approximately 85,000 clones, 55% to 85% observed once, and the top ten hold over 8.5%. Sequencing was done on a sample of PBMCs. The receptors were gathered from a woman aged 40 to 50 in good health and CMV-seropositive.

This chain uses TRBV5-4 with TRBJ2-1, with D perhaps TRBD1 (6 bases). V lost 3 bases, J lost 5 bases, and 12 bases lay in between. The germline V gene encodes CDR1 SGHNT and CDR2 YYREEE (reference sequence). The CDR3 totals 14 residues. CDR3 in amino acids: CASSYRDGNNEQFF. The CDR3 DNA follows: TGTGCCAGCAGCTACAGGGACGGGAACAATGAGCAGTTCTTC.

The rearrangement uses TRBV28 and TRBJ1-1, with D possibly TRBD1 on 5 matching bases. Germline CDR1 is MDHEN and CDR2 is SYDVKM. The CDR3 has 15 residues. V lost 3 bases, J lost 2 bases, and 13 bases lay in between. This chain's CDR3 is CASSLAQVINTEAFF. The CDR3 nucleotides are TGTGCCAGCAGTTTGGCACAGGTAATCAACACTGAAGCTTTCTTT.

This clone was recorded a few times. The V gene is TRBV6-1, the J gene TRBJ2-7; a possible D gene is TRBD2 (6 bases). The germline gives CDR1 MNHNS, CDR2 SASEGT. The CDR3 runs to 13 residues. Trimming pared 7 bases from V and 7 bases from J, leaving 17 bases between. The CDR3 is CASTAGLLREQYF. In DNA, the CDR3 is TGTGCCAGCACTGCGGGGTTACTGAGGGAGCAGTACTTC.

V and J are TRBV19 and TRBJ2-3; possibly TRBD2 for D (5 bases). Germline CDR1 reads LNHDA; CDR2 reads SQIVND (reference sequence). The CDR3 runs to 12 residues. V shed 6 bases and J shed 6 bases, with 10 bases lying between them. The CDR3 DNA is TGTGCCAGTAGCCCGGAGCGGGATACGCAGTATTTT. Protein: CASSPERDTQYF.

The rearrangement joins TRBV5-1 to TRBJ2-1, with D perhaps TRBD1 (5 bases). This CDR3 comprises 15 residues. The V and J ends lost 0 bases and 10 bases respectively, with 17 bases between them. Germline-derived CDR1 and CDR2 are SGHRS and YFSETQ. CDR3 residues: CASSLGGPKRTEQFF. DNA of the CDR3: TGCGCCAGCAGCTTGGGGGGTCCTAAACGGACAGAGCAGTTCTTC.

The chain combines TRBV25-1 with TRBJ2-1, with TRBD2 identical over 7 bases. The CDR3 extends over 16 amino acids. With 3 bases clipped from V and 5 bases from J, the junction kept 10 bases outside the gene matches. Per germline, CDR1 MGHDK and CDR2 SYGVNS. In DNA, the CDR3 is TGTGCCAGCAGTGATGGCGGGAGCGTCGGGAACAATGAGCAGTTCTTC. Translation: CASSDGGSVGNNEQFF.

The rearrangement joins TRBV5-1 to TRBJ2-1; TRBD2 aligns across 13 bases. From germline, CDR1 is SGHRS and CDR2 YFSETQ. The CDR3 spans 16 residues. Unmatched junction bases numbered 9, after V lost 5 bases and J lost 7 bases. The DNA of the CDR3 is TGCGCCAGCAGTCCCCTAACGACTAGCGGGGGGAATGAGCAGTTCTTC. Its translation: CASSPLTTSGGNEQFF.

CDR3 DNA sequence: TGTGCCAGTAGTATAGGTGGCGGGAGGCCCTACGAGCAGTACTTC. Protein product: CASSIGGGRPYEQYF. J is TRBJ2-7 and V is TRBV19; TRBD2 matches at 8 bases. Germline-derived CDR1 and CDR2 are LNHDA and SQIVND (reference sequence). J gave up 2 bases and V 1 base, and 4 bases lay outside the gene matches. CDR3 length: 15 residues.

The rearrangement links TRBV30 to TRBJ1-1; possible D gene TRBD1, 5 bases. The germline CDR1 and CDR2 sequences are GTSNPN and SVGIG (reference sequence). The V and J ends lost 0 bases and 4 bases respectively, with 12 bases between them. The CDR3 sequence is 14 residues long. DNA of the CDR3: TGTGCCTGGAGTGTACAAATTAGGGGCACTGAAGCTTTCTTT. Its translation: CAWSVQIRGTEAFF.

This rearrangement joins TRBV7-6 to TRBJ2-2; 10 nucleotides agree with TRBD2. The V gene's germline CDR1 is SGHVS and CDR2 FNYEAQ. V lost 5 bases to trimming and J lost 1 base; unmatched junction nucleotides: 4. The CDR3 totals 16 residues. CDR3 coding DNA: TGTGCCAGCAGCGCGGGACTAGCGAAGAACACCGGGGAGCTGTTTTTT. Translating it yields CASSAGLAKNTGELFF.

V and J are TRBV28 and TRBJ1-2, with D unclear. Trimming took off 1 base at V and 1 base at J, with 10 bases between the two ends. The CDR3 is made up of 15 amino acids. Germline lookup yields CDR1 MDHEN and CDR2 SYDVKM. The CDR3: CASSLSGKNNYGYTF. In DNA, the CDR3 is TGTGCCAGCAGTTTATCAGGAAAGAATAACTATGGCTACACCTTC.

The chain joins TRBV5-6 to TRBJ1-3; D gene ambiguous. The CDR3 runs to 15 residues. V lost 4 bases and J 0 bases, leaving 11 bases between the germline ends. Germline CDR1 reads SGHDT; CDR2 reads YYEEEE. The DNA for the CDR3 is TGTGCCAGCAGCGGCAGGCTGAGCTCTGGAAACACCATATATTTT. Translation: CASSGRLSSGNTIYF.